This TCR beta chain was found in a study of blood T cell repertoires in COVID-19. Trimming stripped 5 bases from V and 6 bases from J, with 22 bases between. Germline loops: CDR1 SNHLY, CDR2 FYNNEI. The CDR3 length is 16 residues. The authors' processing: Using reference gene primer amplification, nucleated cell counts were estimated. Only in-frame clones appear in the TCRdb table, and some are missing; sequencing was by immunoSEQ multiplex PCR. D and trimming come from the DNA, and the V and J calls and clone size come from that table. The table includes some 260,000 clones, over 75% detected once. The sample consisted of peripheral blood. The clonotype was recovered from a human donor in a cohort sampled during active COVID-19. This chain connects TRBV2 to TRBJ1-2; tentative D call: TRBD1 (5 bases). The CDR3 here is CASSTDTYRGINGYTF. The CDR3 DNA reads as TGTGCCAGCAGTACAGATACCTACCGGGGGATTAATGGCTACACCTTC.